The entry below describes one TCR beta chain. What it binds is unknown. Researchers prepared the TCRbeta library using unique molecular identifiers, the study reports. MiXCR was run by TCRdb on the PCR reads, yielding one entry per CDR3 protein. The sample gives hundreds of thousands of distinct CDR3 sequences, roughly 13% of which show up once; 2.2% is in the top ten. The data originate from a study of T-cell reconstitution after alpha-beta-depleted transplantation in children. The V segment lost 5 bases and the J segment 3 bases; nucleotides outside the gene matches: 10. This CDR3 is built from 17 residues. CDR1 and CDR2 from the germline V gene are KGHDR and SFDVKD. Overall study results and limits: The origin of high day-60 TCRbeta diversity in some patients lay in surviving recipient T cells and thymic progenitors.

The sequence was obtained from a male patient aged 10 to 17 who had a stem cell transplant for acute myeloid leukemia, so the T cells may come from the graft donor. The chain is built from TRBV24-1 and TRBJ2-4; 9 nucleotides line up with TRBD2. The sequencing used PBMCs, mostly from graft donor cells, collected 360 days after TCRalphabeta/CD19-depleted stem cell transplant. CDR3 sequence reads: CATSGNSGSMNKNIQYF. CDR3 coding DNA: TGTGCCACCAGTGGAAATAGCGGGAGTATGAACAAAAACATTCAGTACTTC.